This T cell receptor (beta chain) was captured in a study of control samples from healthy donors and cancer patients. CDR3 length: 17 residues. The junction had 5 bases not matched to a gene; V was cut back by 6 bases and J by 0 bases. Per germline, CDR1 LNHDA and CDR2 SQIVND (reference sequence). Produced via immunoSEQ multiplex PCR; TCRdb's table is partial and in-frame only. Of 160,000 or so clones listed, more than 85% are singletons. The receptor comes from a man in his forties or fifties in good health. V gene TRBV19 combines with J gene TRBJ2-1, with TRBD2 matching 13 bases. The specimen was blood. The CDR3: CASSRLAGGGSYNEQFF. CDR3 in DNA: TGTGCCAGTAGCCGACTAGCGGGAGGCGGCTCCTACAATGAGCAGTTCTTC.